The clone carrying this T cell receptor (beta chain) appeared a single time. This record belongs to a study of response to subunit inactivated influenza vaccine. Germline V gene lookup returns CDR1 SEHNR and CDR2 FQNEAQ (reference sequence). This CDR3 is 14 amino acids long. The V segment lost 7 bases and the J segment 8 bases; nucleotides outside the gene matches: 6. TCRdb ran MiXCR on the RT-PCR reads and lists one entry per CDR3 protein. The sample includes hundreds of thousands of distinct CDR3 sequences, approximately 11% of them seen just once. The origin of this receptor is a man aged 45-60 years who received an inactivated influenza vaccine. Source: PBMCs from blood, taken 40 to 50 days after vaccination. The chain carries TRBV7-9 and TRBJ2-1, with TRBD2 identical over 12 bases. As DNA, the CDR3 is TGTGCCAGCACCGGACTAGCGGGAATCGATGAGCAGTTCTTC. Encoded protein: CASTGLAGIDEQFF.